The 29 T cell receptor beta chains below come from one sample, sequenced in a study of cytomegalovirus exposure and HLA in healthy donors. Use of 60 Vbeta and 13 Jbeta primers characterized the PCR. Data came from immunoSEQ multiplex PCR; TCRdb stores just in-frame clones and leaves some out. The sample lists roughly 190,000 clones; 65% to 85% were seen once. Sample: PBMCs. The source is a man in his fifties or sixties in good health and CMV-seronegative.

A few counts support this clone. V is TRBV15 and J is TRBJ2-7, with D perhaps matching TRBD1 (5 bases). V lost 1 base, J lost 5 bases, and 6 bases lay in between. The CDR3 contains 12 residues. Germline-derived CDR1 and CDR2 are LNHNV and YYDKDF (reference sequence). The CDR3, as DNA: TGTGCCACCAGCAGAGTAGGGGACGAGCAGTACTTC. It specifies CATSRVGDEQYF.

This chain joins TRBV10-2 and TRBJ2-4; no clear D gene. Germline V gene data show CDR1 as WSHSY and CDR2 as SAAADI. V dropped 8 bases and J dropped 9 bases, with 14 bases sitting between them. This CDR3 spans 12 amino acids. This CDR3 is CASPPIRVIQYF. The CDR3 bases are TGCGCCAGCCCACCAATTCGGGTCATTCAGTACTTC.

The CDR3 here is CASNPPTGIGTEAFF. CDR3 DNA sequence: TGTGCCAGCAACCCCCCTACAGGGATTGGTACTGAAGCTTTCTTT. This chain connects TRBV6-5 to TRBJ1-1; weak D call: TRBD1 (6 bases). Deletions cut 7 bases from V and 5 bases from J, with 20 bases between. This CDR3 has 15 residues. CDR1 is MNHEY, CDR2 SVGAGI, per germline.

The chain employs TRBV4-1 and TRBJ2-1; possible D gene TRBD1, 6 bases. Looked up from germline, CDR1 is MGHRA and CDR2 is YSYEKL. Trimming stripped 1 base from V and 3 bases from J, with 13 bases between. This CDR3 has 16 residues. For the CDR3, the DNA is TGCGCCAGCAGCCAAGCAGGGGTTGTGTTCTACAATGAGCAGTTCTTC. This sequence encodes CASSQAGVVFYNEQFF.

The V gene is TRBV6-5, the J gene TRBJ1-2, with a possible D match to TRBD1 (5 bases). Trimming removed 2 bases from V and 0 bases from J, with 7 bases in between. The CDR3 runs 14 residues. The V gene's germline CDR1 is MNHEY and CDR2 SVGAGI. The CDR3 DNA reads as TGTGCCAGCAGTTACGGACACACTAACTATGGCTACACCTTC. Translating gives CASSYGHTNYGYTF.

This sequence joins TRBV18 and TRBJ1-2, with 7 bases lining up with TRBD1. CDR3 length equals 15 residues. V was pared by 1 base and J by 0 bases, with 2 bases of the junction left unmatched. Germline loops: CDR1 KGHSH, CDR2 LQKENI. This chain's CDR3 is CASSPQGAPNYGYTF. As DNA, the CDR3 is TGTGCCAGCTCACCACAGGGGGCCCCTAACTATGGCTACACCTTC.

This clone was recorded once. The V and J genes are TRBV4-1 and TRBJ1-5; 9 bases line up with TRBD1. Germline V lookup: CDR1 MGHRA, CDR2 YSYEKL. J was trimmed by 1 base and V by 4 bases; bases with no gene match: 11. The CDR3 has 18 amino acids. CDR3 in amino acids: CASSREPQQGASNQPQHF. CDR3 DNA: TGCGCCAGCAGCCGCGAGCCTCAACAGGGGGCGAGCAATCAGCCCCAGCATTTT.

The chain has TRBV7-9 and TRBJ2-5; a possible D gene is TRBD1 (5 bases). In germline, CDR1 is SEHNR, CDR2 FQNEAQ (reference sequence). This CDR3 has 16 amino acids. V lost 5 bases and J lost 2, with 18 bases in between. CDR3 loop: CASSLRLQGTQETQYF. The CDR3 DNA follows: TGTGCCAGCAGCCTCAGACTTCAGGGAACTCAAGAGACCCAGTACTTC.

This clone has just a few counts. An end of the junction differs from the germline gene, which may be a read error. This rearrangement joins TRBV20-1 to TRBJ1-5; tentative D call: TRBD1 (5 bases). This CDR3 is 9 amino acids long. The germline V gene encodes CDR1 DFQATT and CDR2 SNEGSKA (reference sequence). The DNA of the CDR3 is TGCAGTGCTAGGACAGCACAGGTCTTT. Translating gives CSARTAQVF.

The V and J genes are TRBV14 and TRBJ1-5, with a tentative D call TRBD1 (5 bases). Germline V gene sequence: CDR1 SGHDN, CDR2 FVKESK. Trimming took 1 base from V and 10 from J, leaving 11 bases between them. This CDR3 is built from 13 residues. Here the CDR3 reads CASSQGVRGPQHF. The CDR3 nucleotides read TGTGCCAGCAGCCAAGGGGTAAGGGGACCCCAGCATTTT.

The chain links TRBV14 to TRBJ2-7; D is uncertain. CDR3 length: 16 residues. Germline lookup yields CDR1 SGHDN and CDR2 FVKESK. Trimming removed 1 base at V and 4 bases at J, with 17 bases between. CDR3 DNA sequence: TGTGCCAGCAGCCAAGTCGGCAGCCTCGGGTTATACGAGCAGTACTTC. Amino acids: CASSQVGSLGLYEQYF.

J is TRBJ2-7 and V is TRBV13; 8 nucleotides align to TRBD1. The CDR3 runs 14 residues. Trimming cost V 4 bases and J 4 bases; bases outside gene matches: 6. In germline, CDR1 is PRHDT, CDR2 FYEKMQ (reference sequence). CDR3 coding DNA: TGTGCCAGCAGCTGGACAGGGAACGGGTACGAGCAGTACTTC. It codes for CASSWTGNGYEQYF.

This rearrangement joins TRBV7-9 to TRBJ2-1; a possible D gene is TRBD2 (6 bases). The germline gives CDR1 SEHNR, CDR2 FQNEAQ (reference sequence). The CDR3 is made up of 14 amino acids. V was shortened by 6 bases and J by 8 bases, with 17 bases between the two germline ends. Here the CDR3 reads CASRWGVGPDEQFF. The CDR3 DNA follows: TGTGCCAGCAGGTGGGGGGTAGGGCCCGATGAGCAGTTCTTC. The full variable domain, rest sourced from reference TRBV7-9 and TRBJ2-1, is DTGVSQNPRHKITKRGQNVTFRCDPISEHNRLYWYRQTLGQGPEFLTYFQNEAQLEKSRLLSDRFSAERPKGSFSTLEIQRTEQGDSAMYLCASRWGVGPDEQFFGPGTRLTVL.

This chain uses TRBV29-1 with TRBJ2-1, with unresolved D. There are 13 residues in the CDR3. Deletions cut 7 bases from V and 0 bases from J, with 10 bases between. Germline V gene sequence: CDR1 SQVTM, CDR2 ANQGSEA. The CDR3 protein is CSADAYSYNEQFF. In nucleotides, the CDR3 is TGCAGCGCTGACGCCTACTCCTACAATGAGCAGTTCTTC.

The genes are TRBV18 and TRBJ2-4; 10 bases are a match to TRBD1. The CDR3 covers 16 residues. V was pared by 3 bases and J by 5 bases, with 7 bases of the junction left unmatched. The germline V gene encodes CDR1 KGHSH and CDR2 LQKENI. CDR3 nucleotides: TGTGCCAGCTCACCGCCTTTGGGACAGGGGCAAAACATTCAGTACTTC. It yields the protein CASSPPLGQGQNIQYF.

The chain employs TRBV6-5 and TRBJ2-7; D uncertain. V was pared by 4 bases and J by 4 bases, with 17 bases between. CDR1 is MNHEY and CDR2 is SVGAGI in the germline V gene. The CDR3 is made up of 15 amino acids. CDR3 loop: CASSSSSIGLYEQYF. CDR3 coding DNA: TGTGCCAGCAGTTCTTCCTCCATTGGGCTGTACGAGCAGTACTTC.

The chain has TRBV6-1 and TRBJ2-3; TRBD1 matches at 9 bases. Germline values: CDR1 MNHNS, CDR2 SASEGT. V was pared by 6 bases and J by 4 bases, with 5 bases of the junction left unmatched. The CDR3 contains 14 residues. The CDR3 nucleotides read TGTGCCAGCAGAGGGACAGGGAGGTCAGATACGCAGTATTTT. This translates into CASRGTGRSDTQYF.

The genes are TRBV2 and TRBJ2-2, with 10 positions matching TRBD2. Unmatched junction bases numbered 4, after V lost 8 bases and J lost 1 base. The CDR3 sequence is 15 residues long. The V gene's germline CDR1 is SNHLY and CDR2 FYNNEI. CDR3 protein: CASLPSGGNTGELFF. The CDR3 bases are TGTGCCAGCCTTCCTAGCGGGGGGAACACCGGGGAGCTGTTTTTT.

The chain recombines TRBV13 with TRBJ2-3, with unresolved D. The CDR3 spans 15 residues. Looked up from germline, CDR1 is PRHDT and CDR2 is FYEKMQ (reference sequence). Between the trimmed V and J ends, which lost 6 bases and 3 bases, there was a span of 16 bases. The CDR3 is CASRYRPNGTDTQYF. CDR3 DNA sequence: TGTGCCAGCAGGTACAGACCTAATGGGACAGATACGCAGTATTTT.

The chain joins TRBV7-9 to TRBJ1-2; D remains ambiguous. The ends were cut back, 3 bases at V and 4 bases at J, with 18 bases in the middle. CDR3 length: 16 amino acids. CDR1 and CDR2 (germline): SEHNR, FQNEAQ (reference sequence). In DNA form, the CDR3 reads TGTGCCAGCAGCTTGCTCTGGCAGTCAACCCCCTATGGCTACACCTTC. Amino acids: CASSLLWQSTPYGYTF.

Only a few counts were recorded for this clone. This chain joins TRBV6-5 and TRBJ2-2; D not resolved. CDR1 is MNHEY and CDR2 is SVGAGI in the germline V gene. Trimming shortened V by 6 bases and J by 4 bases, and 6 bases separated the two germline ends. The CDR3 runs 12 residues. CDR3 DNA sequence: TGTGCCAGCAGATCTGTCACCGGGGAGCTGTTTTTT. Encoded protein: CASRSVTGELFF.

The genes are TRBV7-8 and TRBJ2-1; 12 bases are shared with TRBD2. After removal of 4 bases from V and 4 bases from J, the junction contained 11 bases not matched to a gene. In germline, CDR1 is SGHVS, CDR2 FQNEAQ. This CDR3 contains 18 residues. The CDR3, as DNA: TGTGCCAGCAGCTCCAGACTAGCGGGAGAATATCCTTACAATGAGCAGTTCTTC. It specifies CASSSRLAGEYPYNEQFF.

This rearrangement joins TRBV7-9 to TRBJ2-5; D call uncertain. The ends were cut back, 2 bases at V and 2 bases at J, with 9 bases in the middle. The CDR3 sequence is 14 residues long. Per the germline V gene, CDR1 is SEHNR and CDR2 is FQNEAQ (reference sequence). CDR3 sequence: CASSLNTIQETQYF. The CDR3 coding sequence is TGTGCCAGCAGCTTAAACACCATACAAGAGACCCAGTACTTC.

This chain uses TRBV2 with TRBJ2-3, with 8 positions matching TRBD2. Germline V gene data show CDR1 as SNHLY and CDR2 as FYNNEI. The CDR3 is 14 residues long. V shed 7 bases and J 1 base; nucleotides not matched to a gene: 4. The CDR3 sequence: CASKGSGGTDTQYF. The CDR3, as DNA: TGTGCCAGCAAAGGTAGCGGGGGCACAGATACGCAGTATTTT.

The V call is TRBV6-6, the J call TRBJ1-3; D might be TRBD1 (5 bases). The CDR3 extends over 14 amino acids. Germline V gene sequence: CDR1 MNHNY, CDR2 SVGAGI (reference sequence). Trimming took off 6 bases at V and 0 bases at J, with 9 bases between the two ends. In DNA, the CDR3 is TGTGCCAGCAGAGGGGAAGGCTCTGGAAACACCATATATTTT. Protein product: CASRGEGSGNTIYF.

The genes are TRBV4-3 and TRBJ2-2, with a weak D call TRBD1 (6 bases). V gave up 3 bases and J gave up 0 bases, with 14 bases separating them. Germline loops: CDR1 LGHNA, CDR2 YSLEER. The CDR3 is 17 amino acids. CDR3 nucleotide sequence: TGCGCCAGCAGCCAGGTCGACAGGTTCGCGAACACCGGGGAGCTGTTTTTT. It codes for CASSQVDRFANTGELFF.

The chain carries TRBV9 and TRBJ2-7; D is uncertain. Between the trimmed V and J ends, which lost 0 bases and 4 bases, there was a span of 8 bases. Germline loops: CDR1 SGDLS, CDR2 YYNGEE. This CDR3 region has 13 residues. The CDR3 here is CASSVDSYYEQYF. Written as DNA, the CDR3 is TGTGCCAGCAGCGTAGATTCCTATTACGAGCAGTACTTC.

The J gene is TRBJ1-6, the V gene TRBV6-1, with TRBD1 matching over 7 bases. Losses at the gene ends were 4 bases for V and 0 bases for J; bases not matched to a gene: 9. This CDR3 region has 18 residues. Germline V lookup: CDR1 MNHNS, CDR2 SASEGT. CDR3 nucleotides: TGTGCCAGCAGTGGCAGGGGGGCATTTATCTCCTATAATTCACCCCTCCACTTT. Its translation: CASSGRGAFISYNSPLHF.

The genes are TRBV5-1 and TRBJ2-3; TRBD1 agrees at 7 bases. Germline trimming cut 0 bases from V and 1 base from J; bases unmatched to any gene: 5. Germline CDR1 is SGHRS and CDR2 is YFSETQ. There are 16 residues in the CDR3. DNA of the CDR3: TGCGCCAGCAGCTTGGTTCGGGACAGTGGCACAGATACGCAGTATTTT. It translates to CASSLVRDSGTDTQYF.